Each of the 21 T cell receptor beta chains below was sequenced from the same sample in a study of T cell repertoires in cytomegalovirus infection. TCRdb re-derived calls from the reads in MiXCR, one entry per CDR3 protein. The data contain roughly 720,000 distinct CDR3 sequences, about a third of them singletons. Sequenced: PBMCs. The receptors originated from a human donor in good health (CMV status not recorded). Some clones in this sample may be carry-over from other donors' samples.

The chain couples TRBV7-6 to TRBJ1-2; D uncertain. CDR1 is SGHVS and CDR2 is FNYEAQ in the germline V gene. V was shortened by 3 bases and J by 5 bases, with 16 bases between the two germline ends. This CDR3 is 15 amino acids long. The CDR3 DNA follows: TGTGCCAGCAGCTTGCTTTTGGGGAGCGGGTATGGCTACACCTTC. Its translation is CASSLLLGSGYGYTF. The full variable domain, in which reference TRBV7-6 and TRBJ1-2 provide the parts outside the CDR3, is GAGVSQSPRYKVTKRGQDVALRCDPISGHVSLYWYRQALGQGPEFLTYFNYEAQQDKSGLPNDRFSAERPEGSISTLTIQRTEQRDSAMYRCASSLLLGSGYGYTFGSGTRLTVV.

The chain employs TRBV6-1 and TRBJ2-1; maybe TRBD2 (5 bases). V was trimmed by 2 bases and J by 3 bases, leaving 11 bases between them. CDR1 and CDR2 from the germline V gene are MNHNS and SASEGT. The CDR3 is 15 residues long. In nucleotides, the CDR3 is TGTGCCAGCAGTGAATTGTATGGGAGCTACAATGAGCAGTTCTTC. Amino acids: CASSELYGSYNEQFF.

This clonotype was found a few times. The chain has TRBV11-1 and TRBJ1-5, with D hard to call. The V and J ends lost 8 bases and 4 bases respectively, with 15 bases between them. CDR1 is SGHAT, CDR2 FQDESV, per germline (reference sequence). The CDR3 consists of 14 residues. CDR3 sequence reads: CASSAGINNQPQHF. CDR3 sequence (DNA): TGTGCCAGCTCAGCCGGAATTAATAATCAGCCCCAGCATTTT.

This clonotype was recorded a few times. The V call is TRBV28, the J call TRBJ2-1; 9 bases align to TRBD1. Losses at the gene ends were 6 bases for V and 7 bases for J; bases not matched to a gene: 4. The CDR3 covers 13 residues. Germline assignment: CDR1 MDHEN and CDR2 SYDVKM. CDR3 coding DNA: TGTGCCAGCAGAACCGGGACAGGGAATGAGCAGTTCTTC. This sequence encodes CASRTGTGNEQFF. The complete variable domain, with remaining parts taken from reference TRBV28 and TRBJ2-1, reads DVKVTQSSRYLVKRTGEKVFLECVQDMDHENMFWYRQDPGLGLRLIYFSYDVKMKEKGDIPEGYSVSREKKERFSLILESASTNQTSMYLCASRTGTGNEQFFGPGTRLTVL.

This clonotype was seen many times. The chain is built from TRBV20-1 and TRBJ2-2; 12 bases agree with TRBD2. Germline V lookup: CDR1 DFQATT, CDR2 SNEGSKA (reference sequence). The V segment lost 2 bases and the J segment 5 bases; nucleotides outside the gene matches: 0. This CDR3 has 14 amino acids. The CDR3 DNA sequence: TGCAGTGCTAGACTAGCGGGAGGGACCGGGGAGCTGTTTTTT. This gives the protein CSARLAGGTGELFF.

This clonotype has ten or more counts. The gene calls are TRBV5-5 and TRBJ2-5; tentatively, D is TRBD1 or TRBD2 (5 bases each). The CDR3 totals 16 residues. Per germline, CDR1 SGHKS and CDR2 YYEKEE (reference sequence). V was trimmed by 6 bases and J by 2 bases, leaving 20 bases between them. The CDR3 bases are TGTGCCAGCACCTTCCTATGGGCAGGGAGTCAAGAGACCCAGTACTTC. Its translation is CASTFLWAGSQETQYF. The entire variable domain, with the rest obtained from reference TRBV5-5 and TRBJ2-5, is as follows: DAGVTQSPTHLIKTRGQQVTLRCSPISGHKSVSWYQQVLGQGPQFIFQYYEKEERGRGNFPDRFSARQFPNYSSELNVNALLLGDSALYLCASTFLWAGSQETQYFGPGTRLLVL.

This clonotype was seen a handful of times. This chain uses TRBV6-1 with TRBJ1-2; 9 nucleotides align to TRBD1. The J segment lost 8 bases and the V segment lost 9 bases, leaving 10 bases of the junction unmatched. Germline-derived CDR1 and CDR2 are MNHNS and SASEGT. The CDR3 runs 13 residues. CDR3 residues: CASLKGQGGGYTF. CDR3 in DNA: TGTGCCAGTCTAAAGGGACAGGGCGGAGGCTACACCTTC.

The CDR3 reads CASKSDYSHDGYTF. CDR3 coding DNA: TGTGCCAGCAAGTCGGATTACAGTCACGATGGCTACACCTTC. The chain couples TRBV28 to TRBJ1-2, with D unclear. The ends were cut back, 7 bases at V and 6 bases at J, with 18 bases in the middle. Germline V gene data show CDR1 as MDHEN and CDR2 as SYDVKM. The CDR3 sequence is 14 residues long.

This chain connects TRBV16 to TRBJ2-7, with 7 bases matching TRBD1. Per germline, CDR1 KGHSY and CDR2 FQNENV. V was clipped by 4 bases and J by 3 bases; unmatched bases: 6. The CDR3 runs to 14 residues. CDR3: CASSRTQGDYEQYF. CDR3 DNA sequence: TGTGCCAGCAGCCGAACTCAGGGGGACTACGAGCAGTACTTC.

A note on this clonotype: A read error is possible here, since a much larger clone lies one base away. The chain links TRBV7-2 to TRBJ2-5, with D perhaps being TRBD1 or TRBD2 (5 bases each). CDR1 is SGHTA and CDR2 is FQGNSA in the germline V gene. The length of the CDR3 is 14 residues. Trimming removed 7 bases at V and 5 bases at J, with 17 bases between. The CDR3: CASTPGAAHETQYF. CDR3 in DNA: TGTGCCAGCACCCCCGGGGCAGCCCATGAGACCCAGTACTTC.

The genes are TRBV6-2 or TRBV6-3 and TRBJ2-7; 11 bases fit TRBD2. The germline gives CDR1 MNHEY, CDR2 SVGEGT. There are 14 residues in the CDR3. With 5 bases clipped from V and 4 bases from J, the junction kept 4 bases outside the gene matches. The CDR3 bases are TGTGCCAGCAGTCTACTAGCGGGAGTTTACGAGCAGTACTTC. As protein: CASSLLAGVYEQYF.

The J gene is TRBJ1-4, the V gene TRBV4-1, with D perhaps matching TRBD1 (5 bases). V lost 10 bases to trimming and J lost 7 bases, with 16 bases between them. The CDR3 extends over 13 amino acids. Germline V gene data show CDR1 as MGHRA and CDR2 as YSYEKL. For the CDR3, the DNA is TGCGCCACCACGGGGGGGGTGGGTGAAAAACTGTTTTTT. Encoded protein: CATTGGVGEKLFF.

This clonotype occurred once. The CDR3 end shows no conserved phenylalanine or tryptophan, and so a read error is likely. The rearrangement uses TRBV7-6 and TRBJ2-1, with D hard to call. Germline V gene lookup returns CDR1 SGHVS and CDR2 FNYEAQ. Between the trimmed V and J ends, which lost 5 bases and 0 bases, there was a span of 20 bases. There are 18 residues in the CDR3. The CDR3 region is CASSHDPPVVLSYNEQFC. In nucleotides, the CDR3 is TGTGCCAGCAGCCACGATCCTCCCGTGGTACTCTCCTACAATGAGCAGTTCTGC.

This clonotype was counted only a few times. The V call is TRBV11-2, the J call TRBJ2-1; D gene unclear. Germline V gene data show CDR1 as SGHAT and CDR2 as FQNNGV. The CDR3 contains 16 residues. V was cut by 7 bases and J by 9 bases, with 25 bases left in between. CDR3 nucleotides: TGTGCCAGCAATCAATACCCCCACGGAGTTTACGGTGAGCAGTTCTTC. Translating gives CASNQYPHGVYGEQFF. The whole variable domain, filled in from reference TRBV11-2 and TRBJ2-1, reads EAGVAQSPRYKIIEKRQSVAFWCNPISGHATLYWYQQILGQGPKLLIQFQNNGVVDDSQLPKDRFSAERLKGVDSTLKIQPAKLEDSAVYLCASNQYPHGVYGEQFFGPGTRLTVL.

This clonotype was observed a few times. The chain joins TRBV28 to TRBJ1-5, with D uncertain. There are 12 residues in the CDR3. V was trimmed by 6 bases and J by 4 bases, leaving 7 bases between them. Germline lookup yields CDR1 MDHEN and CDR2 SYDVKM. The CDR3: CASRQLNQPQHF. CDR3 nucleotides: TGTGCCAGCAGACAGCTAAATCAGCCCCAGCATTTT.

This clonotype has just a few counts. The J gene is TRBJ2-1, the V gene TRBV11-3; 8 nucleotides agree with TRBD2. This CDR3 region has 17 residues. Germline V CDR1 and CDR2: SGHNT, YENEEA. Unmatched junction bases numbered 12, after V lost 4 bases and J lost 4 bases. The DNA for the CDR3 is TGTGCCAGCAGCTCCGGGGGGGGACTAGTAGCATACAATGAGCAGTTCTTC. The encoded protein is CASSSGGGLVAYNEQFF.

The chain carries TRBV6-1 and TRBJ1-1; D might be TRBD1 (6 bases). The CDR3 runs to 13 residues. Between the trimmed V and J ends, which lost 8 bases and 1 base, there was a span of 11 bases. Germline loops: CDR1 MNHNS, CDR2 SASEGT. Here the CDR3 DNA reads TGTGCCAGCGTGGGGGCGGGGAACACTGAAGCTTTCTTT. Its translation: CASVGAGNTEAFF.

The table lists this clonotype with a few counts. The J gene is TRBJ2-3, the V gene TRBV10-2; no definite D call. Germline V gene lookup returns CDR1 WSHSY and CDR2 SAAADI. Trimming shortened V by 3 bases and J by 1 base, and 11 bases separated the two germline ends. This CDR3 contains 15 residues. CDR3 amino acids: CASSDFGSGTDTQYF. CDR3 sequence (DNA): TGCGCCAGCAGTGACTTCGGCTCCGGCACAGATACGCAGTATTTT.

V is TRBV11-2 and J is TRBJ1-5; D uncertain. The CDR3 totals 14 residues. Trimming cost V 3 bases and J 3 bases, with 9 bases left between them. Germline CDR1 and CDR2: SGHAT and FQNNGV. The chain's CDR3 is CASSFGIDNQPQHF. The DNA of the CDR3 is TGTGCCAGCAGCTTCGGCATAGACAATCAGCCCCAGCATTTT.

This clonotype has a handful of counts. This chain links TRBV28 with TRBJ1-2; unclear D gene. The CDR3 has 15 amino acids. With 7 bases removed from V and 2 bases from J, the gap between germline ends came to 17 bases. Germline-derived CDR1 and CDR2 are MDHEN and SYDVKM. CDR3 in DNA: TGTGCCAGCACCGAAGGAGGGAAGGAGAACTATGGCTACACCTTC. Amino acid sequence: CASTEGGKENYGYTF.

V and J are TRBV19 and TRBJ1-1; no clear D gene. CDR1 and CDR2 from the germline V gene are LNHDA and SQIVND (reference sequence). The CDR3 has 14 amino acids. Trimming removed 6 bases at V and 1 base at J, with 12 bases between. The CDR3 reads CASRMGYRNTEAFF. DNA of the CDR3: TGTGCCAGTAGAATGGGGTACAGGAACACTGAAGCTTTCTTT.